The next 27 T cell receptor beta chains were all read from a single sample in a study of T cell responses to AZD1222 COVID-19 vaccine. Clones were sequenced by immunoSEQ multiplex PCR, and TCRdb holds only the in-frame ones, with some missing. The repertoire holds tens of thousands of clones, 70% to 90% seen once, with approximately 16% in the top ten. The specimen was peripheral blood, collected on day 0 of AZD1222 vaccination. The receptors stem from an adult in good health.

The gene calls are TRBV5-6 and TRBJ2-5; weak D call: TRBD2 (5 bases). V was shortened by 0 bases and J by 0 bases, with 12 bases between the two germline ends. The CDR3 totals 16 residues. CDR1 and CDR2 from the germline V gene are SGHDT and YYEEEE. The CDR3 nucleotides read TGTGCCAGCAGCTTGGTGCCCGGCGGGTACCAAGAGACCCAGTACTTC. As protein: CASSLVPGGYQETQYF. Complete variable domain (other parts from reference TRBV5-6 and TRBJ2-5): DAGVTQSPTHLIKTRGQQVTLRCSPKSGHDTVSWYQQALGQGPQFIFQYYEEEERQRGNFPDRFSGHQFPNYSSELNVNALLLGDSALYLCASSLVPGGYQETQYFGPGTRLLVL.

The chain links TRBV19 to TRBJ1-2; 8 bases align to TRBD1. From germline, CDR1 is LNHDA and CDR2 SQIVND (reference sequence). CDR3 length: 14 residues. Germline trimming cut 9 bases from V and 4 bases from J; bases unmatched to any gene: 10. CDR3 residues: CASSNTGGSYGYTF. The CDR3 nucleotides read TGTGCCAGCAGCAATACAGGGGGTTCCTATGGCTACACCTTC.

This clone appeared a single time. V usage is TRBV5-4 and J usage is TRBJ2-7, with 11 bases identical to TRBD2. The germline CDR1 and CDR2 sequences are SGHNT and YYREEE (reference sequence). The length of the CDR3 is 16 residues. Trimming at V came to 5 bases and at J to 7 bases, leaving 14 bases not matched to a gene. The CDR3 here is CASSPTSGSPIREQYF. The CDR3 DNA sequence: TGTGCCAGCAGTCCCACTAGCGGGAGCCCCATAAGGGAGCAGTACTTC.

In DNA form, the CDR3 reads TGTGCCAGCAGTTTTGGGGCCCCCGACCAGCCCCAGCATTTT. Translation: CASSFGAPDQPQHF. J is TRBJ1-5 and V is TRBV28; TRBD1 is a possible D gene (5 bases). CDR3 length: 14 amino acids. Trimming cost V 3 bases and J 7 bases, with 13 bases left between them. Germline V gene lookup returns CDR1 MDHEN and CDR2 SYDVKM.

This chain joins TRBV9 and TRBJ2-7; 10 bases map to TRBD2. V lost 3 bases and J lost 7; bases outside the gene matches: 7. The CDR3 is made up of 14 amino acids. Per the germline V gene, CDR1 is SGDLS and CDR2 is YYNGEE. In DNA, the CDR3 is TGTGCCAGCAGCGCCGGACTAGCGGTCGAGGAGCAGTACTTC. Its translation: CASSAGLAVEEQYF.

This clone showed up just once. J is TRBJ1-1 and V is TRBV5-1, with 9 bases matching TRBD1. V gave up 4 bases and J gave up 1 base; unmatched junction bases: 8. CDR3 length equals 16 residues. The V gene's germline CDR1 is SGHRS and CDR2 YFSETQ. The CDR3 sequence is CASSRGQGRENTEAFF. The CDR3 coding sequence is TGCGCCAGCAGCCGAGGACAGGGGAGGGAGAACACTGAAGCTTTCTTT.

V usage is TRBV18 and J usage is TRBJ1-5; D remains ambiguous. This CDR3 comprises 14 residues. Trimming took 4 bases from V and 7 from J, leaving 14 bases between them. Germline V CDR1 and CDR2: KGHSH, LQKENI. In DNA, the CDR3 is TGTGCCAGCTCACTTACGGGAAGCTTACAGCCCCAGCATTTT. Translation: CASSLTGSLQPQHF.

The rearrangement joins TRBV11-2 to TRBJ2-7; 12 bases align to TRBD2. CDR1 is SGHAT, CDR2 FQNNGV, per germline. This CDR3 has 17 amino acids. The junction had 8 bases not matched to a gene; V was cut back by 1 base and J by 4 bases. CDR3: CASSLATGLAGSYEQYF. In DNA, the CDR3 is TGTGCCAGCAGCTTAGCAACGGGACTAGCGGGCTCTTACGAGCAGTACTTC.

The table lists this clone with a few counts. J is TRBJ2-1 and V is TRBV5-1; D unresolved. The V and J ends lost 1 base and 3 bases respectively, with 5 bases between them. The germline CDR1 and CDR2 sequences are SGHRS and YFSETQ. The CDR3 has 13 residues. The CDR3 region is CASSLSSYNEQFF. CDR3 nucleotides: TGCGCCAGCAGCTTGTCCAGCTACAATGAGCAGTTCTTC.

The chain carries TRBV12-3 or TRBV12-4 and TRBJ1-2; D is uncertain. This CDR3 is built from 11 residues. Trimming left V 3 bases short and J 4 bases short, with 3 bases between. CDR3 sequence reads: CASSLGYGYTF. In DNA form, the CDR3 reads TGTGCCAGCAGTTTGGGCTATGGCTACACCTTC.

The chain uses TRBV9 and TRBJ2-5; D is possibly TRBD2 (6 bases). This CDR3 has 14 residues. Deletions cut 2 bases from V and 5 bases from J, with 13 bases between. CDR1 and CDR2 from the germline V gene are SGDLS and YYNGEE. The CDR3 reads CASSVDPAGETQYF. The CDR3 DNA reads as TGTGCCAGCAGCGTTGATCCGGCGGGGGAGACCCAGTACTTC.

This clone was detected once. CDR3: CASSWIHEQFF. In DNA form, the CDR3 reads TGTGCCAGCAGTTGGATCCATGAGCAGTTCTTC. The rearrangement joins TRBV2 to TRBJ2-1; D remains ambiguous. The CDR3 has 11 residues. The V end lost 5 bases, the J end lost 8 bases, and 7 bases lay between the germline ends. The germline gives CDR1 SNHLY, CDR2 FYNNEI.

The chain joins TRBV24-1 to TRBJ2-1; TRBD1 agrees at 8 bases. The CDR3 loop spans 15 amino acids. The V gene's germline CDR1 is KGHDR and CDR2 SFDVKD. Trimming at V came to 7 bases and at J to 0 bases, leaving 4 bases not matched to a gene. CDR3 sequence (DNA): TGTGCCACCAGACCCGGGACAGGCTCCTACAATGAGCAGTTCTTC. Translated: CATRPGTGSYNEQFF.

Here the CDR3 DNA reads TGCAGTGCTAGTAGCGGGAGGGGTAACAATGAGCAGTTCTTC. Its protein product is CSASSGRGNNEQFF. The chain couples TRBV20-1 to TRBJ2-1, with 11 bases that match TRBD2. Germline assignment: CDR1 DFQATT and CDR2 SNEGSKA (reference sequence). The CDR3 loop spans 14 amino acids. Unmatched junction bases numbered 3, after V lost 3 bases and J lost 5 bases.

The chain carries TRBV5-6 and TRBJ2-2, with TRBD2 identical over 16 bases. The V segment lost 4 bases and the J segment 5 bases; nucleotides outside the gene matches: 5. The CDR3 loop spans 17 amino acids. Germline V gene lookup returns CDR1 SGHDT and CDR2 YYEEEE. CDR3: CASSPGLAGGVTGELFF. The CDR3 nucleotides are TGTGCCAGCAGCCCGGGACTAGCGGGAGGGGTAACCGGGGAGCTGTTTTTT.

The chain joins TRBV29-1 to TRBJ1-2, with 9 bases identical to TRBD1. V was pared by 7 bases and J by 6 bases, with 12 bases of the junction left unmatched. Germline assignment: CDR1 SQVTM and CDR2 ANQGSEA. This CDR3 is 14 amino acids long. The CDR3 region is CSGGAGQGIDGYTF. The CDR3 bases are TGCAGCGGAGGGGCAGGACAGGGGATTGATGGCTACACCTTC.

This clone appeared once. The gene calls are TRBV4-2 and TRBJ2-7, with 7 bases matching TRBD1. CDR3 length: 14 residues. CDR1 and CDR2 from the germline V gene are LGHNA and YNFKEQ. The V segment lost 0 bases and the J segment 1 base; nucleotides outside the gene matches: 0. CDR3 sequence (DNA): TGTGCCAGCAGCCAAGAGGACAGGTCCTACGAGCAGTACTTC. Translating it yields CASSQEDRSYEQYF.

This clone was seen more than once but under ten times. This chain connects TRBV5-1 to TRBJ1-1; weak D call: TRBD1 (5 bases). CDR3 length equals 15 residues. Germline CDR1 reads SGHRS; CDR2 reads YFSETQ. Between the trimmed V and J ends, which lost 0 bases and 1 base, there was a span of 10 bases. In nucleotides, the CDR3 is TGCGCCAGCAGCTTGGCGGGGACGACGAACACTGAAGCTTTCTTT. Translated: CASSLAGTTNTEAFF. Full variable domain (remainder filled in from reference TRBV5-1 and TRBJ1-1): KAGVTQTPRYLIKTRGQQVTLSCSPISGHRSVSWYQQTPGQGLQFLFEYFSETQRNKGNFPGRFSGRQFSNSRSEMNVSTLELGDSALYLCASSLAGTTNTEAFFGQGTRLTVV.

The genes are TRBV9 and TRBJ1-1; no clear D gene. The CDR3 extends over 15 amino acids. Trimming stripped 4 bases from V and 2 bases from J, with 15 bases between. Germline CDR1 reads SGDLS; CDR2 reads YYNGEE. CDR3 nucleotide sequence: TGTGCCAGCAGCCCAAAACCCGTGGGCAACACTGAAGCTTTCTTT. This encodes CASSPKPVGNTEAFF.

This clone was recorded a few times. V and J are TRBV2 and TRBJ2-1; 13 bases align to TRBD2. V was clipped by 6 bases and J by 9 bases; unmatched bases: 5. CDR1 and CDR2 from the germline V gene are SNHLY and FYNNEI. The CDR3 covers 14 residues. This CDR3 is CASRGGLAGSEQFF. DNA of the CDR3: TGTGCCAGCAGGGGGGGACTAGCGGGAAGTGAGCAGTTCTTC.

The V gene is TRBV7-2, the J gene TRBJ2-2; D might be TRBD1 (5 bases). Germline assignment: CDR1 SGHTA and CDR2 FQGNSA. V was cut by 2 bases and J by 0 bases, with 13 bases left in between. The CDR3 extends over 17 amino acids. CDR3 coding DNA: TGTGCCAGCAGCTTACAGGGCCCGTTCGCGAACACCGGGGAGCTGTTTTTT. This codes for CASSLQGPFANTGELFF.

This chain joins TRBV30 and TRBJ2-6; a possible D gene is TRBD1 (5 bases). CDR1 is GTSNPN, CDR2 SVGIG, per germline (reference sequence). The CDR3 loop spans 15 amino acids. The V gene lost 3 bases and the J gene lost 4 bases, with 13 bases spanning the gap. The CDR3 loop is CAWRHQGAGANVLTF. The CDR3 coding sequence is TGTGCCTGGAGACACCAGGGTGCAGGGGCCAACGTCCTGACTTTC.

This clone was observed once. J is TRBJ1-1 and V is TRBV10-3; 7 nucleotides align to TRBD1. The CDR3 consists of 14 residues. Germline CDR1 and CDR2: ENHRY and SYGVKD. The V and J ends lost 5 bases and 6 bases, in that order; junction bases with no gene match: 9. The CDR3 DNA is TGTGCCATCAGTACGCGACAGGGATCCCCTGAAGCTTTCTTT. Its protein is CAISTRQGSPEAFF.

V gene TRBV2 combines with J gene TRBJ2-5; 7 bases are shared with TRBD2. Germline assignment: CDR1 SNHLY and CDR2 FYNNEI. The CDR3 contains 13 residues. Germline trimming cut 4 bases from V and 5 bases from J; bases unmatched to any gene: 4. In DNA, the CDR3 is TGTGCCAGCAGTGCCGGGGGAGGGGAGACCCAGTACTTC. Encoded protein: CASSAGGGETQYF.

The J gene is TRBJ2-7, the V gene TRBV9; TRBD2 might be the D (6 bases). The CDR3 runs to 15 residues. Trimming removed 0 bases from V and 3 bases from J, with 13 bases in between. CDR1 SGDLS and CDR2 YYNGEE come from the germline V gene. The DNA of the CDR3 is TGTGCCAGCAGCGTAGCAATGGGAGCGGGCTACGAGCAGTACTTC. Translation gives CASSVAMGAGYEQYF.

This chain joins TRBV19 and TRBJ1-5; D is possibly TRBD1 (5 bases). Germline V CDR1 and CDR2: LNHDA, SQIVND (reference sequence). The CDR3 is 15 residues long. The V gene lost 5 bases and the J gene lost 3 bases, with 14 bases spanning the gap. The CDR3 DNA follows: TGTGCCAGTAGTCCGCTGGGGGGACCCAATCAGCCCCAGCATTTT. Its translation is CASSPLGGPNQPQHF.

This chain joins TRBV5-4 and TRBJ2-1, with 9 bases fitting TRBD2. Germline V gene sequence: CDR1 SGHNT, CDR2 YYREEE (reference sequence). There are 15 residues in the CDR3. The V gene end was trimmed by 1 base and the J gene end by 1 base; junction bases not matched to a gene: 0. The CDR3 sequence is CASSLTSGSYNEQFF. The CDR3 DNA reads TGTGCCAGCAGCTTGACTAGCGGGTCCTACAATGAGCAGTTCTTC. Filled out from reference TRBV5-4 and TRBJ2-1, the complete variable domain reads ETGVTQSPTHLIKTRGQQVTLRCSSQSGHNTVSWYQQALGQGPQFIFQYYREEENGRGNFPPRFSGLQFPNYSSELNVNALELDDSALYLCASSLTSGSYNEQFFGPGTRLTVL.